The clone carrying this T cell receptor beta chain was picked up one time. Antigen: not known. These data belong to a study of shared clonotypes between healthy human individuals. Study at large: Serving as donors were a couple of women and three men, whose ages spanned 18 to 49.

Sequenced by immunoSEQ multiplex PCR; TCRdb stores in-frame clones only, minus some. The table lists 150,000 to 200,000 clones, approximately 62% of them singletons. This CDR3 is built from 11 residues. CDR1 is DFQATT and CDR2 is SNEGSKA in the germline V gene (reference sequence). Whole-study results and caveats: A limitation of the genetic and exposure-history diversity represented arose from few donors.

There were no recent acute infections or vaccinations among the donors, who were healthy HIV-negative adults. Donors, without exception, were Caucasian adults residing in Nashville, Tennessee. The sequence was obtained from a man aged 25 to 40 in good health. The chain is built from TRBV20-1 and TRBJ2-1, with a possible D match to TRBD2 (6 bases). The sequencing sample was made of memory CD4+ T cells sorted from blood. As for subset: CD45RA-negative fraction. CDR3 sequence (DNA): TGCAGCCTGGACTATTTGAATGAGCAGTTCTTC. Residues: CSLDYLNEQFF.